The 30 T cell receptor beta chains presented below share a single source sample, sequenced in a study of blood T cell repertoires in COVID-19. TCRdb's table, derived via immunoSEQ multiplex PCR, lists solely in-frame clones and lacks some. The sample has 100,000 to 120,000 clones, more than 70% seen once. Input material: peripheral blood. The receptors stem from a woman aged 55-75 years with COVID-19, enrolled during active disease.

As to this clone: Other DNA sequences in this sample translate to the same CDR3. The genes are TRBV6-5 and TRBJ1-1; no clear D gene. This CDR3 is built from 14 residues. Trimming cost V 2 bases and J 1 base, with 8 bases left between them. Germline V gives CDR1 MNHEY, CDR2 SVGAGI. The CDR3 DNA reads as TGTGCCAGCAGTTACAGCACGGGGAACACTGAAGCTTTCTTT. It translates to CASSYSTGNTEAFF.

V is TRBV18 and J is TRBJ1-6; D unclear. The CDR3 runs 14 residues. V was trimmed by 2 bases and J by 7 bases, leaving 9 bases between them. The V gene's germline CDR1 is KGHSH and CDR2 LQKENI. CDR3 sequence reads: CASSPEAENSPLHF. In nucleotides, the CDR3 is TGTGCCAGCTCACCAGAGGCAGAGAATTCACCCCTCCACTTT.

The V gene is TRBV2, the J gene TRBJ1-1; TRBD1 might be the D (6 bases). The CDR3 covers 17 residues. Trimming cost V 0 bases and J 1 base, with 15 bases left between them. CDR1 and CDR2 from the germline V gene are SNHLY and FYNNEI. CDR3 region: CASSEAFGGTPNTEAFF. The CDR3 DNA reads TGTGCCAGCAGTGAAGCATTTGGTGGGACACCGAACACTGAAGCTTTCTTT.

The V call is TRBV3-1 (or the pseudogene TRBV3-2), the J call TRBJ2-2; 7 nucleotides match TRBD1. In germline, CDR1 is LGHDT, CDR2 YNNKEL (reference sequence). This CDR3 spans 15 amino acids. Losses at the gene ends were 0 bases for V and 5 bases for J; bases not matched to a gene: 3. CDR3 sequence (DNA): TGTGCCAGCAGCCAAGAGGACAGGCGGACCGGGGAGCTGTTTTTT. Translation gives CASSQEDRRTGELFF.

In regard to this clone: A read error may account for a junction end that differs from germline. The rearrangement uses TRBV29-1 and TRBJ2-7, with TRBD1 as a possible D gene (6 bases). Germline V gene sequence: CDR1 SQVTM, CDR2 ANQGSEA. The CDR3 spans 12 residues. The CDR3 bases are TGCAGCGTACAGGGATTTTCCTACGAACAGTACTTC. Translation gives CSVQGFSYEQYF.

This clone was found once. The rearrangement uses TRBV6-5 and TRBJ2-7; D possibly corresponds to TRBD2 (6 bases). The germline V gene encodes CDR1 MNHEY and CDR2 SVGAGI. V was cut by 0 bases and J by 0 bases, with 9 bases left in between. This CDR3 comprises 15 residues. For the CDR3, the DNA is TGTGCCAGCAGTTACTCGGGGGGTTTCTCCTACGAGCAGTACTTC. Translation: CASSYSGGFSYEQYF.

The CDR3 sequence: CASSPDRGPGGYTF. CDR3 coding DNA: TGTGCCAGCAGCCCCGACAGGGGGCCGGGGGGCTACACCTTC. V is TRBV7-2 and J is TRBJ1-2, with 10 bases matching TRBD1. Looked up from germline, CDR1 is SGHTA and CDR2 is FQGNSA. There are 14 residues in the CDR3. Trimming at V came to 5 bases and at J to 8 bases, leaving 8 bases not matched to a gene.

The gene calls are TRBV3-1 (or the pseudogene TRBV3-2) and TRBJ1-1, with 9 bases identical to TRBD1. V was clipped by 4 bases and J by 0 bases; unmatched bases: 9. CDR3 length: 17 amino acids. CDR1 is LGHDT, CDR2 YNNKEL, per germline (reference sequence). CDR3 region: CASSLTGGGIVNTEAFF. The CDR3 bases are TGTGCCAGCAGCCTCACAGGGGGCGGAATTGTGAACACTGAAGCTTTCTTT.

The gene calls are TRBV5-1 and TRBJ2-5, with D possibly matching TRBD2 (5 bases). V lost 4 bases, J lost 5 bases, and 21 bases lay in between. Germline loops: CDR1 SGHRS, CDR2 YFSETQ. The CDR3 totals 16 residues. The CDR3 protein is CASSRTGEKTGETQYF. CDR3 DNA: TGCGCCAGCAGCCGCACTGGGGAAAAGACGGGGGAGACCCAGTACTTC.

This clone has just one count. CDR3 DNA sequence: TGTGCCAGCAGCCCCCGGACAGGGGGTTTCAATCAGCCCCAGCATTTT. It is translated as CASSPRTGGFNQPQHF. This chain connects TRBV27 to TRBJ1-5; 10 nucleotides align to TRBD1. The germline V gene has CDR1 MNHEY and CDR2 SMNVEV (reference sequence). CDR3 size: 16 residues. The V gene end was trimmed by 6 bases and the J gene end by 3 bases; junction bases not matched to a gene: 8.

This clone is a singleton in its sample. The chain couples TRBV9 to TRBJ1-3, with TRBD1 as a possible D gene (6 bases). V gave up 2 bases and J gave up 1 base, with 7 bases separating them. This CDR3 comprises 14 residues. From germline, CDR1 is SGDLS and CDR2 YYNGEE. CDR3 DNA sequence: TGTGCCAGCAGCGTGCAGGGGTCTGGAAACACCATATATTTT. Residues: CASSVQGSGNTIYF.

This rearrangement joins TRBV2 to TRBJ1-4, with a tentative D call TRBD1 (5 bases). Germline CDR1 SNHLY, CDR2 FYNNEI. The ends were cut back, 1 base at V and 16 bases at J, with 13 bases in the middle. CDR3 length: 12 amino acids. The CDR3: CASSEVRGSWFF. In DNA, the CDR3 is TGTGCCAGCAGTGAAGTTAGGGGATCTTGGTTTTTT.

The sample holds a few counts of this clone. The rearrangement joins TRBV7-8 to TRBJ2-3, with TRBD1 identical over 8 bases. Germline V gene lookup returns CDR1 SGHVS and CDR2 FQNEAQ. The CDR3 extends over 14 amino acids. The ends lost 5 bases at V and 1 base at J; junction bases unmatched: 2. CDR3 in DNA: TGTGCCAGCAGCGAGGGACAGGGCACAGATACGCAGTATTTT. Its translation: CASSEGQGTDTQYF.

The chain is built from TRBV6-2 or TRBV6-3 and TRBJ2-1, with 10 bases that match TRBD2. This CDR3 has 21 residues. Germline CDR1 reads MNHEY; CDR2 reads SVGEGT. With V trimmed by 4 bases and J by 0 bases, 18 bases remained unmatched. DNA for the CDR3: TGTGCCAGCAGTTGGCCCCTCTTAGCGGGGGGCCTAAAAAGCTCCTACAATGAGCAGTTCTTC. It yields the protein CASSWPLLAGGLKSSYNEQFF.

The V gene is TRBV15, the J gene TRBJ1-2; D possibly corresponds to TRBD1 (6 bases). V was clipped by 4 bases and J by 7 bases, with 13 bases between them. CDR1 and CDR2 (germline): LNHNV, YYDKDF (reference sequence). This CDR3 has 13 residues. The CDR3 protein is CATSTNRDLGYTF. In DNA form, the CDR3 reads TGTGCCACCAGCACAAACAGGGACCTTGGCTACACCTTC.

The chain combines TRBV4-3 with TRBJ1-1; a weak D match, TRBD1 (5 bases). CDR1 and CDR2 (germline): LGHNA, YSLEER. The CDR3 is 13 amino acids. Trimming took off 4 bases at V and 3 bases at J, with 9 bases between the two ends. The CDR3 protein is CASSRGDYTEAFF. Here the CDR3 DNA reads TGCGCCAGCAGCCGGGGCGATTACACTGAAGCTTTCTTT.

V and J are TRBV9 and TRBJ1-1; D might be TRBD1 (5 bases). Trimming cost V 1 base and J 2 bases, with 9 bases left between them. There are 14 residues in the CDR3. Looked up from germline, CDR1 is SGDLS and CDR2 is YYNGEE. CDR3 nucleotide sequence: TGTGCCAGCAGCGTAAATCAGGGCAACACTGAAGCTTTCTTT. The encoded protein is CASSVNQGNTEAFF.

The CDR3 bases are TGTGCCAGCAGTGAGCGAGCAAATTCACCCCTCCACTTT. Protein product: CASSERANSPLHF. The chain is built from TRBV6-4 and TRBJ1-6; no firm D call. The germline CDR1 and CDR2 sequences are MRHNA and SNTAGT. The CDR3 runs to 13 residues. The V and J ends lost 3 bases and 7 bases respectively, with 7 bases between them.

The V call is TRBV11-3, the J call TRBJ2-5; 12 bases line up with TRBD2. The CDR3 length is 15 residues. Per germline, CDR1 SGHNT and CDR2 YENEEA. Trimming took 1 base from V and 3 from J; bases not matched to a gene: 0. This CDR3 is CASSLGTSGEETQYF. The CDR3 region has the DNA TGTGCCAGCAGCTTAGGGACTAGCGGGGAAGAGACCCAGTACTTC.

The chain links TRBV20-1 to TRBJ2-1; D unresolved. Germline V gene sequence: CDR1 DFQATT, CDR2 SNEGSKA (reference sequence). Trimming took 4 bases from V and 6 from J, leaving 7 bases between them. The CDR3 is 11 amino acids. The CDR3 loop is CSAITSNEQFF. DNA of the CDR3: TGCAGTGCTATAACGAGCAATGAGCAGTTCTTC.

The CDR3 nucleotides are TGTGCCAGCAGCTTGACAGGGGACTATGGCTACACCTTC. Translated, it gives CASSLTGDYGYTF. The chain has TRBV7-2 and TRBJ1-2, with TRBD1 identical over 8 bases. CDR3 length: 13 amino acids. V shed 3 bases, J shed 3 bases, and the junction held 0 bases outside the gene matches. Germline-derived CDR1 and CDR2 are SGHTA and FQGNSA. The whole variable domain, filled in from reference TRBV7-2 and TRBJ1-2, reads GAGVSQSPSNKVTEKGKDVELRCDPISGHTALYWYRQSLGQGLEFLIYFQGNSAPDKSGLPSDRFSAERTGGSVSTLTIQRTQQEDSAVYLCASSLTGDYGYTFGSGTRLTVV.

CDR3 in amino acids: CASSSRLAGTDTQYF. The CDR3 nucleotides are TGCGCCAGCAGCTCCCGACTAGCTGGCACAGATACGCAGTATTTT. The V gene is TRBV5-1, the J gene TRBJ2-3; 7 bases align to TRBD2. The CDR3 has 15 amino acids. The ends lost 3 bases at V and 1 base at J; junction bases unmatched: 5. The germline gives CDR1 SGHRS, CDR2 YFSETQ. Filled out from reference TRBV5-1 and TRBJ2-3, the complete variable domain reads KAGVTQTPRYLIKTRGQQVTLSCSPISGHRSVSWYQQTPGQGLQFLFEYFSETQRNKGNFPGRFSGRQFSNSRSEMNVSTLELGDSALYLCASSSRLAGTDTQYFGPGTRLTVL.

CDR3 coding DNA: TGCGCCAGCACCCCTAATACAGGGGGTATTTACGAGCAGTACTTC. It is translated as CASTPNTGGIYEQYF. This sequence joins TRBV10-2 and TRBJ2-7; 8 positions agree with TRBD1. Germline assignment: CDR1 WSHSY and CDR2 SAAADI. The V segment lost 7 bases and the J segment 4 bases; nucleotides outside the gene matches: 12. The length of the CDR3 is 15 residues.

In this sample, this clone turned up a few times. The V call is TRBV27, the J call TRBJ1-2; 7 positions match TRBD1. The CDR3 extends over 16 amino acids. Germline V gene sequence: CDR1 MNHEY, CDR2 SMNVEV (reference sequence). The junction had 15 bases not matched to a gene; V was cut back by 4 bases and J by 7 bases. CDR3 amino acids: CASSSTRDSVVSGYTF. The CDR3, as DNA: TGTGCCAGCAGTTCCACCCGGGACAGCGTCGTTAGTGGCTACACCTTC.

The rearrangement links TRBV12-3 or TRBV12-4 to TRBJ1-4; TRBD1 matches at 8 bases. The trim removed 6 bases at V and 8 bases at J, leaving 2 bases unmatched. The CDR3 has 12 amino acids. The CDR3 bases are TGTGCCAGCAGCCGACAGGGGGAAAAACTGTTTTTT. Amino acids: CASSRQGEKLFF.

The chain has TRBV7-3 and TRBJ2-3; maybe TRBD2 (5 bases). The germline V gene encodes CDR1 SGHTA and CDR2 FQGTGA. V dropped 2 bases and J dropped 1 base, with 10 bases sitting between them. The CDR3 extends over 15 amino acids. CDR3 bases: TGTGCCAGCAGCTTAGGTCTACTAGGCACAGATACGCAGTATTTT. This codes for CASSLGLLGTDTQYF. Full variable domain (missing parts from reference TRBV7-3 and TRBJ2-3): GAGVSQTPSNKVTEKGKYVELRCDPISGHTALYWYRQSLGQGPEFLIYFQGTGAADDSGLPNDRFFAVRPEGSVSTLKIQRTERGDSAVYLCASSLGLLGTDTQYFGPGTRLTVL.

The count of this clone is one. This chain joins TRBV29-1 and TRBJ1-2; 7 bases line up with TRBD1. The V gene end was trimmed by 6 bases and the J gene end by 8 bases; junction bases not matched to a gene: 12. The length of the CDR3 is 13 residues. The germline CDR1 and CDR2 sequences are SQVTM and ANQGSEA. The CDR3 DNA reads as TGCAGCGTAGAGGACAGGCGGCCCGGGGGCTACACCTTC. It translates to CSVEDRRPGGYTF.

The rearrangement joins TRBV4-3 to TRBJ1-6; TRBD1 matches at 7 bases. V shed 4 bases and J 7 bases; nucleotides not matched to a gene: 7. Germline CDR1 is LGHNA and CDR2 is YSLEER. The CDR3 contains 15 residues. This CDR3 is CASSLNDRVNSPLHF. The CDR3 nucleotides read TGCGCCAGCAGCCTCAACGACAGGGTCAATTCACCCCTCCACTTT.

This clone has more than one count but fewer than ten. This chain uses TRBV3-1 (or the pseudogene TRBV3-2) with TRBJ1-1; maybe TRBD1 (6 bases). V gave up 8 bases and J gave up 0 bases, with 10 bases separating them. The CDR3 loop spans 13 amino acids. Germline assignment: CDR1 LGHDT and CDR2 YNNKEL (reference sequence). The CDR3 spells CASGTTLNTEAFF. The CDR3 nucleotides are TGTGCCAGCGGGACAACCCTGAACACTGAAGCTTTCTTT.

The gene calls are TRBV3-1 (or the pseudogene TRBV3-2) and TRBJ2-1; a weak D match, TRBD1 (5 bases). The CDR3 is made up of 15 amino acids. Trimming took 4 bases from V and 0 from J, leaving 10 bases between them. From germline, CDR1 is LGHDT and CDR2 YNNKEL (reference sequence). The CDR3 coding sequence is TGTGCCAGCAGCCTCCGAGACAGCTCCTACAATGAGCAGTTCTTC. Amino acids: CASSLRDSSYNEQFF.